This TCR beta chain originates from a study of regulatory T cells in long-lasting Graves disease. On this clonotype: What it binds is not known.

Notes on the study in general: Persistent disease favored TRBV28, TRBJ1-2 and TRBJ2-5. Shared public clonotypes totalled fewer than 3,000 in persistent patients, compared with about 970 in new patients.

The CDR3 has 15 residues. With V trimmed by 5 bases and J by 5 bases, 9 bases remained unmatched. Germline V CDR1 and CDR2: ENHRY, SYGVKD. Arm-PCR of CDR3 regions with iRepertoire HTBI primers generated TCR beta libraries. MiXCR was run by TCRdb on the multiplex PCR reads, yielding one entry per CDR3 protein. Of some 500,000 distinct CDR3 sequences in the sample, around 15% were seen once. The time point: newly diagnosed GD, antithyroid drugs for less than 3 months. There was RNA extracted from PBMCs, and the TCR library was made from it. These same records also appear under a second study, on T cells in Graves' hyperthyroidism and ophthalmopathy.

The chain links TRBV10-3 to TRBJ1-1; 9 bases fit TRBD1. This specimen was peripheral blood mononuclear cells (PBMCs), taken at new diagnosis, from a patient treated with antithyroid drugs. The sequence came from a woman aged 40 to 65 with Graves disease. The DNA of the CDR3 is TGTGCCATCAGTAAACAGGGGGCTGAAGATACTGAAGCTTTCTTT. Encoded protein: CAISKQGAEDTEAFF.